The rows below give T cell receptor beta chains drawn from one sample of a study of cytomegalovirus exposure and HLA in healthy donors. Profiling relied on immunoSEQ multiplex PCR, and the TCRdb table lists in-frame clones only, not all of them. The table lists 150,000 to 200,000 clones, approximately 89% of them singletons. The specimen was PBMCs. Every receptor here comes from a woman aged 18-29 years in good health and CMV-seropositive. The CDR3 runs from the conserved cysteine through the conserved F or W. D genes are given only for firm matches. Some rows have no size entry. The others give once, few or many, or a class for an expanded clone.

v_call	clone_size	d_call	j_call	cdr3_nt	cdr3_aa
TRBV6-1	few	NA	TRBJ2-7	TGTGCCAGCAGTGAAGTCCGGACTGACATCTACGAGCAGTACTTC	CASSEVRTDIYEQYF
TRBV28	NA	NA	TRBJ1-5	TGTGCCAGCAGTTTATGGTTGGGGGGAGGGCAGCCCCAGCATTTT	CASSLWLGGGQPQHF
TRBV6-5	NA	NA	TRBJ1-4	TGTGCCAGCAGTTACCGCCTCCAAGGGGTTAATGAAAAACTGTTTTTT	CASSYRLQGVNEKLFF
TRBV27	NA	TRBD2	TRBJ2-1	TGTGCCAGCAGAGCGGGAGGGGGCAATGAGCAGTTCTTC	CASRAGGGNEQFF
TRBV6-1	few	TRBD2	TRBJ2-7	TGTGCCAGCAGTGAAGCGCTGGCGGGAGGCAACGAGCAGTACTTC	CASSEALAGGNEQYF
TRBV9	NA	TRBD2	TRBJ2-7	TGTGCCAGCAGCGGCACTAGCGGGAGTCACGAGCAGTACTTC	CASSGTSGSHEQYF
TRBV29-1	few	TRBD2	TRBJ2-7	TGCAGCGTCATGACTAGCGAGCCCTACGAGCAGTACTTC	CSVMTSEPYEQYF
TRBV29-1	NA	NA	TRBJ2-3	TGCAGCGCTAAGCGGAGAGGGGGTGATACGCAGTATTTT	CSAKRRGGDTQYF
TRBV12-5	NA	NA	TRBJ1-1	TGTGCTAGTGGAAACCCACCCAAAGGGGTCTTAGTTAACACTGAAGCTTTCTTT	CASGNPPKGVLVNTEAFF
TRBV30	NA	NA	TRBJ2-7	TGTGCTTTACAGGACAGAACGATCCAATCCTACGAGCAGTACTTC	CALQDRTIQSYEQYF
TRBV18	once	NA	TRBJ2-6	TGTGCCAGCTCTCAAATCTCTGGGGCCAACGTCCTGACTTTC	CASSQISGANVLTF
TRBV6-6	NA	NA	TRBJ2-5	TGTGCCAGCAGTTACTCCCGGGGAGGAGGGGAGACCCAGTACTTC	CASSYSRGGGETQYF
TRBV19	NA	TRBD2	TRBJ2-1	TGTGCCAGTAGTCGAGGACTAGCGGACCCGGGCCATGAGCAGTTCTTC	CASSRGLADPGHEQFF
TRBV5-6	NA	NA	TRBJ2-7	TGTGCCAGCAGCTTGGCCGGAGCGGGTTCACTCGAGCAGTACTTC	CASSLAGAGSLEQYF
TRBV14	NA	TRBD2	TRBJ2-1	TGTGCCAGCAGCCAAGATCGTTCTAGCGGGATCCATGAGCAGTTCTTC	CASSQDRSSGIHEQFF
TRBV5-6	many	NA	TRBJ1-1	TGTGCCAGCAGCTTGGCAAAAGAAGCTTTCTTT	CASSLAKEAFF
TRBV5-5	NA	NA	TRBJ2-7	TGTGCCAGCAGCTTGGGTGGCAGAACCTACGAGCAGTACTTC	CASSLGGRTYEQYF
TRBV11-2	NA	TRBD2	TRBJ2-7	TGTGCCAGCAGCCGCTCAATCCTAGCGGCAAGCTCCTACGAGCAGTACTTC	CASSRSILAASSYEQYF
TRBV7-9	NA	TRBD1	TRBJ1-1	TGTGCCAGCAGCTTAGCGCGAGGGGGCGAAGCTTTCTTT	CASSLARGGEAFF
TRBV5-1	NA	NA	TRBJ1-1	TGCGCCAGCAGCCGGGGACAGAACACTGAAGCTTTCTTT	CASSRGQNTEAFF
TRBV5-6	few	NA	TRBJ2-2	TGTGCCAGCAGCCGGTCGGACACCGGGGAGCTGTTTTTT	CASSRSDTGELFF
TRBV4-1	NA	NA	TRBJ2-3	TGCGCCAGCAGCCTACTGGCAGGGGGGTCGGATACGCAGTATTTT	CASSLLAGGSDTQYF
TRBV5-1	NA	NA	TRBJ1-1	TGCGCCAGCAGCCCCGTCGGGGACACTGAAGCTTTCTTT	CASSPVGDTEAFF
TRBV6-1	once	TRBD1	TRBJ2-5	TGTGCCAGCTCCTCCCCGAACAGGGGGATTGAGACCCAGTACTTC	CASSSPNRGIETQYF
TRBV5-1	NA	NA	TRBJ1-1	TGCGCCAGCAGCCTAGAAGATATGAACACTGAAGCTTTCTTT	CASSLEDMNTEAFF
TRBV11-2	NA	TRBD1	TRBJ1-5	TGTGCCAGCAGACCGACAGGGGTAGATCAGCCCCAGCATTTT	CASRPTGVDQPQHF
TRBV5-1	NA	NA	TRBJ2-3	TGCGCCAGCAGCTTCCAGGGCACAGATACGCAGTATTTT	CASSFQGTDTQYF
TRBV7-2	few	TRBD1	TRBJ2-2	TGTGCCAGCAGCTTAGAACGCGGGACAGGGATCACCGGGGAGCTGTTTTTT	CASSLERGTGITGELFF
TRBV7-7	NA	TRBD1	TRBJ2-5	TGTGCTAGCAGCCCTTTCCAGGGGGCGGGGGAGACCCAGTACTTC	CASSPFQGAGETQYF
TRBV6-1	NA	TRBD1	TRBJ2-7	TGTGCCATTGAGGGGGCAGGGGCCCCCTACGAGCAGTACTTC	CAIEGAGAPYEQYF
TRBV18	NA	TRBD1	TRBJ1-1	TGTGCCAGCTCAAAGGGACAGGGAAACACTGAAGCTTTCTTT	CASSKGQGNTEAFF
TRBV6-5	NA	TRBD1	TRBJ1-4	TGTGCCAGCAGTACAGGGGACATTAGAAAACTGTTTTTT	CASSTGDIRKLFF
TRBV4-2	NA	TRBD2	TRBJ2-3	TGTGCCAGCAGCCAAGATATCAGGACTTCGCGGGAGTCGTATTTT	CASSQDIRTSRESYF
TRBV11-3	few	TRBD1	TRBJ1-1	TGTGCCAGCAGCCAACAGGGGGGAGACACTGAAGCTTTCTTT	CASSQQGGDTEAFF
TRBV11-2	once	TRBD1	TRBJ2-7	TGTGCCAGCAGCTTAGCCTCCGGGACAGGGGTATACGAGCAGTACTTC	CASSLASGTGVYEQYF
TRBV30	NA	TRBD2	TRBJ2-3	TGTGCCTGGAGTCTGACTAGCGGAGATACGCAGTATTTT	CAWSLTSGDTQYF
TRBV30	NA	TRBD1	TRBJ1-1	TGTGCCTGGAGTTTCCCCGGGACAGTGAACACTGAAGCTTTCTTT	CAWSFPGTVNTEAFF
TRBV4-3	NA	TRBD1	TRBJ1-2	TGCGCCAGCAGCCAAGATACAGGGGGCAGTTATGGCTACACCTTC	CASSQDTGGSYGYTF
TRBV27	once	NA	TRBJ2-2	TGTGCCAGCAGTTCAAAGCTTACCGGGGAGCTGTTTTTT	CASSSKLTGELFF
TRBV7-2	NA	TRBD2	TRBJ2-3	TGTGCCAGCAGGTCTATGACTAGCGCAGATACGCAGTATTTT	CASRSMTSADTQYF
TRBV5-1	NA	TRBD1	TRBJ2-5	TGCGCCAGCAGCATTACCGGGACAGGGAAACAAGAGACCCAGTACTTC	CASSITGTGKQETQYF
TRBV7-3	NA	NA	TRBJ2-2	TGTGCCAGCAGCTTTGGTGGGGCAACCGGGGAGCTGTTTTTT	CASSFGGATGELFF
TRBV11-3	NA	NA	TRBJ2-1	TGTGCCAGCAGCTCCCTCAGGGGCAGGGGTGAGCAGTTCTTC	CASSSLRGRGEQFF
TRBV7-2	NA	NA	TRBJ1-5	TGTGCCAGCAGCTTCTATGGTCAGCCCCAGCATTTT	CASSFYGQPQHF
TRBV5-1	NA	TRBD1	TRBJ1-2	TGCGCCAGCAGCTCTTCCTTGCCGGGACAGGGGGCCTATGGCTACACCTTC	CASSSSLPGQGAYGYTF
TRBV6-5	NA	TRBD1	TRBJ1-1	TGTGCCAGCAGTTACTCGAGGGGACAGGGATCCACTGAAGCTTTCTTT	CASSYSRGQGSTEAFF
TRBV19	NA	NA	TRBJ2-3	TGTGCCAGTAATGCAGGGGAGAGAGATACGCAGTATTTT	CASNAGERDTQYF
TRBV6-5	NA	NA	TRBJ2-2	TGTGCCAGCAGACGTCCCGGGGCCGGGGAGCTGTTTTTT	CASRRPGAGELFF
TRBV11-2	NA	NA	TRBJ1-1	TGTGCCAGCAGCCAGGGCTGGGGGGACACTGAAGCTTTCTTT	CASSQGWGDTEAFF
TRBV7-2	once	NA	TRBJ1-1	TGTGCCAGCAGCTCGCAACAAGACACTGAAGCTTTCTTT	CASSSQQDTEAFF
TRBV29-1	NA	NA	TRBJ2-7	TGCAGCGTTCAGGGTCTAGCGTACGAGCAGTACTTC	CSVQGLAYEQYF
TRBV19	NA	TRBD2	TRBJ2-1	TGTGCCAGTAGCGGAGCTAGCGGATTAACCCCATTCTCCTACAATGAGCAGTTCTTC	CASSGASGLTPFSYNEQFF
TRBV28	few	NA	TRBJ2-7	TGTGCCAGCAGTCCGCAGACAGGAGTAAAGTACTTC	CASSPQTGVKYF
TRBV2	NA	NA	TRBJ1-5	TGTGCCAGCAGTGAATTTTACAATCAGCCCCAGCATTTT	CASSEFYNQPQHF
TRBV10-3	NA	TRBD2	TRBJ2-1	TGTGCCATCTCTACGGGAGGCTACTCCTACAATGAGCAGTTCTTC	CAISTGGYSYNEQFF
TRBV7-2	NA	NA	TRBJ1-5	TGTGCCAGCAGCTTACGATTTGGGCCCGATAAGGCCCAGCATTTT	CASSLRFGPDKAQHF
TRBV19	NA	NA	TRBJ2-1	TGTGCCAGTAGTCTGAGACTGGAGCTGGATGAGCAGTTCTTC	CASSLRLELDEQFF
TRBV11-2	NA	NA	TRBJ2-1	TGTGCCAGCAGACGTGCAGGGGTGCACAATGAGCAGTTCTTC	CASRRAGVHNEQFF
TRBV28	NA	TRBD1	TRBJ2-7	TGTGCCAGCAGTTCCGGGACAGCGGACTACGAGCAGTACTTC	CASSSGTADYEQYF